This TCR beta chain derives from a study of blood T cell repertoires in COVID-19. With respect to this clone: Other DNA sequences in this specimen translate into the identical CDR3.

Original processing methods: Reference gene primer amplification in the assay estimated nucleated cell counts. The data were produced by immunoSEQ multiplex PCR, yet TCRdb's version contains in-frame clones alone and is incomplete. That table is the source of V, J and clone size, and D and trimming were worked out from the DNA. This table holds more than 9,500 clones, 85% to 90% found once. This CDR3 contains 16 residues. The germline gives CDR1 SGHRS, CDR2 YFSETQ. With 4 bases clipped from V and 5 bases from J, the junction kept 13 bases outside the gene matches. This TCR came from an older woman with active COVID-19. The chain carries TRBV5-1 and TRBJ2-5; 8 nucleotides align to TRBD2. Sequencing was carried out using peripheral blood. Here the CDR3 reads CASSRSGGSVQETQYF. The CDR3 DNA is TGCGCCAGCAGCAGAAGCGGGGGATCGGTTCAGGAGACCCAGTACTTC.